Sequencing of this TCR beta chain was carried out in a study of OX40 agonist ivuxolimab in advanced cancers. Study in general: Patients were infused with ivuxolimab every 2 weeks at 0.01 to 10 mg/kg. Overall study findings and caveats: Those patients achieving a partial response at 0.1-3.0 mg/kg showed among the lowest clonal expansion. At 0.1 to 3.0 mg/kg, clonal expansion of CD4+ and CD8+ blood T cells had occurred by week 6.

Clones were sequenced by immunoSEQ multiplex PCR, and TCRdb holds only the in-frame ones, with some missing. The profile covers 55,000 to 70,000 clones, with just over 85% appearing a single time and about 0.88% taken by the ten largest. Unmatched junction bases numbered 2, after V lost 6 bases and J lost 3 bases. CDR1 LNHDA and CDR2 SQIVND come from the germline V gene (reference sequence). The CDR3 runs 14 residues. In regard to this clone: Its antigen is as yet unknown.

The origin of this receptor is an adult with an advanced solid tumor such as melanoma, head and neck, liver or kidney cancer. The rearrangement uses TRBV19 and TRBJ2-2; 9 bases match TRBD1. The sample in question was CD4+ or CD8+ T cells sorted from blood, obtained in a trial of the OX40 agonist ivuxolimab. CDR3 amino acids: CASSWDRDTGELFF. The CDR3 DNA is TGTGCCAGTAGCTGGGACAGGGACACCGGGGAGCTGTTTTTT.